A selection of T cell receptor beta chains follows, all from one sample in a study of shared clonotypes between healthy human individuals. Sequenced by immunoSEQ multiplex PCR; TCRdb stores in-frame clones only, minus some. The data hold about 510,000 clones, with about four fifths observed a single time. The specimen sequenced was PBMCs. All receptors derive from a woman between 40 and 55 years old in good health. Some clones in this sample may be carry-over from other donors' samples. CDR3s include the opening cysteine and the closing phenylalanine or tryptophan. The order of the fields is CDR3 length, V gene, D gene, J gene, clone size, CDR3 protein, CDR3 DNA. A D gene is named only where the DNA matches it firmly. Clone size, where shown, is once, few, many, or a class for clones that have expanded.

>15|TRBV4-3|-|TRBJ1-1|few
CASSQGITGNTEAFF
TGCGCCAGCAGCCAGGGGATTACAGGGAACACTGAAGCTTTCTTT
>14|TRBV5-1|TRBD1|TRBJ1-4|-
CASSLGQVGEKLFF
TGCGCCAGCAGCTTAGGACAGGTGGGAGAAAAACTGTTTTTT
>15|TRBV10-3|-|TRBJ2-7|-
CAIRNRAIVSYEQYF
TGTGCCATCAGGAACCGCGCCATAGTTTCCTACGAGCAGTACTTC
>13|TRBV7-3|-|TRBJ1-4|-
CASRTGFNEKLFF
TGTGCCAGCAGGACAGGTTTTAATGAAAAACTGTTTTTT
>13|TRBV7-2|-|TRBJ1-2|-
CASSLRGNYGYTF
TGTGCCAGCAGCTTAAGGGGAAACTATGGCTACACCTTC
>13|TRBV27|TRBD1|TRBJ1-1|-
CASSHRGPTEAFF
TGTGCCAGCAGCCACAGGGGCCCCACTGAAGCTTTCTTT
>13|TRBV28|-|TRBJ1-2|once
CASRKTENYGYTF
TGTGCCAGCAGAAAGACAGAAAACTATGGCTACACCTTC
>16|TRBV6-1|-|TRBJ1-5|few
CASSELAVWGNQPQHF
TGTGCCAGCAGTGAATTAGCGGTTTGGGGCAATCAGCCCCAGCATTTT
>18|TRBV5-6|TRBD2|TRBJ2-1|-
CASSLRLSGLAGPNEQFF
TGTGCCAGCAGCTTGCGTTTATCGGGACTAGCGGGACCCAATGAGCAGTTCTTC
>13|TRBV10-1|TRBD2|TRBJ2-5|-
CATGGGSSETQYF
TGCGCCACAGGAGGCGGGAGCAGTGAGACCCAGTACTTC
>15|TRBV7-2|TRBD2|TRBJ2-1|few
CASRPGLANVNEQFF
TGTGCCAGCAGGCCGGGACTAGCGAACGTGAATGAGCAGTTCTTC
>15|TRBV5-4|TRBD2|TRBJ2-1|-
CASSRGSGRGFEQFF
TGTGCCAGCAGCCGGGGGAGCGGGAGGGGCTTTGAGCAGTTCTTC
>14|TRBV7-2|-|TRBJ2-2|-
CASSLVAEGGELFF
TGTGCCAGCAGCTTAGTTGCAGAGGGCGGGGAGCTGTTTTTT
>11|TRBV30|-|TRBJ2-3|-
CAAEKRDTQYF
TGTGCCGCCGAGAAGAGGGATACGCAGTATTTT
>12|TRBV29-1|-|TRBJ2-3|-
CSVGASADTQYF
TGCAGCGTTGGAGCTAGCGCAGATACGCAGTATTTT
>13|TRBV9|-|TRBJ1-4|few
CASSPGLLEKLFF
TGTGCCAGCAGCCCGGGTCTCCTCGAAAAACTGTTTTTT
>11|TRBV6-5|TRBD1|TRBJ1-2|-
CATGQGYGYTF
TGTGCCACAGGACAGGGGTATGGCTACACCTTC
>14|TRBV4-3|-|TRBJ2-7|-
CASSQDLQSYEQYF
TGCGCCAGCAGCCAAGATCTACAGTCATACGAGCAGTACTTC
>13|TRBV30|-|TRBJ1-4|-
CAWSDVLNEKLFF
TGTGCCTGGAGTGACGTCCTTAATGAAAAACTGTTTTTT
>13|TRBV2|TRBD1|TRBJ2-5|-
CASTQGRQETQYF
TGTGCCAGCACACAGGGGAGACAAGAGACCCAGTACTTC
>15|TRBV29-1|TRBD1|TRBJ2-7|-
CSVRLRLRGPYEQYF
TGCAGCGTTCGGCTCAGGTTAAGGGGGCCCTACGAGCAGTACTTC
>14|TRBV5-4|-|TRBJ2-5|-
CASSTDYRGETQYF
TGTGCCAGCAGCACCGACTATAGAGGGGAGACCCAGTACTTC
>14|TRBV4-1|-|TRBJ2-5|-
CASSQTHGGETQYF
TGCGCCAGCAGCCAAACACATGGTGGAGAGACCCAGTACTTC
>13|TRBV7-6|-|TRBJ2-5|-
CASSPGPKRTQYF
TGTGCCAGCAGCCCCGGGCCCAAGCGGACCCAGTACTTC
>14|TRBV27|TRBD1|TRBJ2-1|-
CASSLTGDYNEQFF
TGTGCCAGCAGTTTAACAGGGGATTACAATGAGCAGTTCTTC
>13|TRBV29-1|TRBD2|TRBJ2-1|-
CSVLGLAGNEQFF
TGCAGCGTCCTGGGACTAGCGGGCAATGAGCAGTTCTTC
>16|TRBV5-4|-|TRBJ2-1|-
CASSRGVVRSYNEQFF
TGTGCCAGCAGTCGCGGGGTGGTGAGGTCCTACAATGAGCAGTTCTTC
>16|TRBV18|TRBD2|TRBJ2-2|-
CASSAGRTLNTGELFF
TGTGCCAGCTCCGCCGGGAGGACGTTGAACACCGGGGAGCTGTTTTTT
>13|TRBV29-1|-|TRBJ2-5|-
CSVLGEDQETQYF
TGCAGCGTTCTCGGTGAGGACCAAGAGACCCAGTACTTC
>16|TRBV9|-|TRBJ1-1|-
CASSPLSGNMNTEAFF
TGTGCCAGCAGCCCCCTAAGTGGAAACATGAACACTGAAGCTTTCTTT
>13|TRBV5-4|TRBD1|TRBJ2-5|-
CASSMDREETQYF
TGTGCCAGCAGCATGGACAGGGAGGAGACCCAGTACTTC
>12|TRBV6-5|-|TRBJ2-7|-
CASSRDGYEQYF
TGTGCCAGCAGCCGGGACGGCTACGAGCAGTACTTC
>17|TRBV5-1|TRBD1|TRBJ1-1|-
CASSTPRDSEQNTEAFF
TGCGCCAGCAGCACGCCCCGGGACAGCGAGCAGAACACTGAAGCTTTCTTT
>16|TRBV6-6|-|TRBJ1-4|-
CASSRGQAEGNEKLFF
TGTGCCAGCAGTCGGGGCCAAGCGGAGGGTAATGAAAAACTGTTTTTT
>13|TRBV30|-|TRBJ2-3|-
CAWSLRGEDTQYF
TGTGCCTGGAGTTTAAGGGGGGAGGACACGCAGTATTTT
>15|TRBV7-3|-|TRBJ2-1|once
CASSHVLASYNEQFF
TGTGCCAGCAGCCACGTTCTAGCGTCCTACAATGAGCAGTTCTTC